The present entry profiles one TCR beta chain with its context. What antigen it recognizes has not been identified. The input lacks base qualities; no much larger clone sits a single base away. Library preparation employed 5' RACE. Sequencing instrument: Illumina HiSeq 2500. The second PCR ran for about 6 to 11 cycles and used a J-beta primer mix along with a sample-barcoded 5' primer. A unique molecular identifier was introduced onto each TCR beta cDNA molecule by a template-switch 5' adaptor carrying 12 random nucleotides. At least 3 million CDR3-containing paired-end reads were obtained from each sample. All of the RNA was converted into first-strand cDNA using the Mint cDNA synthesis kit, with a TRBC-specific oligonucleotide serving as the primer. All cDNA was treated with uracil-DNA glycosylase and then went through a first 18-cycle PCR with the universal primers M1SS and BC2_uni_R. Under the source paper's analysis protocol: Each sample was normalized by randomly selecting 1 million high-quality reads, each carrying a distinct molecular identifier. Instead of being binned into consensus sequences, reads that shared molecular identifiers were thrown out. MiTCR, run with a Q25 quality threshold and the strictest error-elimination algorithm, handled CDR3 identification, clonotype clustering and error correction. A nonparametric unseen species model using Euler transformation provided a lower-bound estimate of total TCR beta diversity. TCRdb trimmed public reads at Q25 via fastp, called clones via MiXCR and kept in-frame beta chains. Each record represents a unique CDR3 protein, reported with the most common genes and DNA among its rows. The V and J calls follow TCRdb's processing rather than the paper's. The sample contains some 1.1 million distinct CDR3 sequences, more than 30% of them found a single time. The ten largest make up roughly 13% of the sample.

These data are taken from a study of blood T cells in healthy people across ages (dated by TCRdb to about 2015). Looking at the study overall: In model experiments, template switching captured roughly one uniquely barcoded TCR beta cDNA molecule for every two T cells. Age-related changes in TCR beta repertoire diversity were measured in the study by deep sequencing normalized with unique cDNA molecular identifiers. To avoid experimental bias, donors of different ages were randomly spread across the sequencing lanes. The donors were split into four age groups: young (average 16 years), middle-aged (about 40), aged (more than 55) and long-lived (under 85). Using the same blood draw, the study looked at two additional independent replicas of 1 million unique cDNA reads for two donors, one aged 18 to 30 and the other aged 80 or older. The paper's findings and limits, for the study overall: Conclusive comparison of naive and antigen-experienced compartments was prevented by the profiling of bulk unsorted PBMCs. Because the CMV infection status of the donors was unknown, age-related changes in expanded clonotypes may potentially have been confounded. Estimates of total diversity from one million sequenced T cells were regarded as lower bounds and underestimates. The long-lived group showed more naive CD4+ T cells, fewer expanded clones and increased TCR diversity than the aged group, suggesting age selection. There was a strong correlation between observed TCR beta diversity and the percentage of naive T cells measured by flow cytometry. As age increased, observed TCR beta diversity per million T cells dropped in a roughly linear way, and a significant reduction was already evident by age 40.

According to the germline V gene, CDR1 reads SGHRS and CDR2 reads YFSETQ. The CDR3, cysteine through phenylalanine, is 15 amino acids long. The DNA shown is the 45-base CDR3, in frame from base 1. The junction carries 19 bases between V and J, which are trimmed by 2 bases and 7 bases respectively. The donors were 40 or so Caucasian individuals from Russia, aged 6 to 90 years, who were systemically healthy. Around 9.9 milliliters of peripheral blood were collected from each donor into EDTA-treated Vacutainer tubes. Ficoll-Paque density-gradient centrifugation was used to isolate PBMCs, with at least 6.5 million per sample. Total RNA, at least 6 micrograms per sample, was extracted from PBMCs with Trizol reagent. Naive CD45RAhigh/CD27high T cell percentages were measured by flow cytometry on a PBMC aliquot from every donor.

This TCR was sampled from a man in his late teens or twenties in good health. The sample consisted of blood. The chain employs TRBV5-1 and TRBJ2-7, with the D segment identity uncertain. The CDR3 region reads CASSLEIITNNEQYF. The bases are TGCGCCAGCAGCTTAGAGATCATAACTAACAATGAGCAGTACTTC. Supplemented by the reference TRBV5-1 and TRBJ2-7 proteins around the CDR3, the complete variable domain is KAGVTQTPRYLIKTRGQQVTLSCSPISGHRSVSWYQQTPGQGLQFLFEYFSETQRNKGNFPGRFSGRQFSNSRSEMNVSTLELGDSALYLCASSLEIITNNEQYFGPGTRLTVT.